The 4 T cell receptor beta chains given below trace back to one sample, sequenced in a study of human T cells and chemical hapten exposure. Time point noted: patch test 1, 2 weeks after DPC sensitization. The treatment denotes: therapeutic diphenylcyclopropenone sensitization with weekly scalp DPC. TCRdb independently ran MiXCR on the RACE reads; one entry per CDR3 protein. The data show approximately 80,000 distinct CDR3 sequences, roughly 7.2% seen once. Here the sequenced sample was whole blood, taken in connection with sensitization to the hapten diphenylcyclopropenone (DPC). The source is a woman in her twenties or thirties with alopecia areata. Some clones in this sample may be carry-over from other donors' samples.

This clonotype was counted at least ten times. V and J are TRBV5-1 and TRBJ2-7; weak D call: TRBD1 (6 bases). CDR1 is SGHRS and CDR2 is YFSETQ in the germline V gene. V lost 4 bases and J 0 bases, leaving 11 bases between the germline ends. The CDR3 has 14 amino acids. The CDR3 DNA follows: TGCGCCAGCAGCCTTGACAGGTCCTCCTACGAGCAGTACTTC. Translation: CASSLDRSSYEQYF.

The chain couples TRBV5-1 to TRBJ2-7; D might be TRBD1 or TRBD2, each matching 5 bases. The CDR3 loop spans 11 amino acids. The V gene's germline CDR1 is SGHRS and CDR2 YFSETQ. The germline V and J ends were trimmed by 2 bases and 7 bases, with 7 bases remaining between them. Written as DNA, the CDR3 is TGCGCCAGCAGCTTTGAGGGGGAGCAGTACTTC. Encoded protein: CASSFEGEQYF.

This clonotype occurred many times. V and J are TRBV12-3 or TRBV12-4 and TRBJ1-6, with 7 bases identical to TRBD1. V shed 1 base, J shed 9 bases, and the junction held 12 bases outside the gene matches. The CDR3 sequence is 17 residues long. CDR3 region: CASSLEILGRGSSPLHF. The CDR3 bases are TGTGCCAGCAGTTTAGAGATCCTGGGCAGGGGGAGTTCACCCCTCCACTTT.

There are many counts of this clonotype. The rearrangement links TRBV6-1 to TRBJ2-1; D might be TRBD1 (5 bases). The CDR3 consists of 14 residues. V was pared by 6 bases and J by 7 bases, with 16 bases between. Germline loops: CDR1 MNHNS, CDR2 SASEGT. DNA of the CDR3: TGTGCCAGCAGCCGGACAAGGGGAAGGAATGAGCAGTTCTTC. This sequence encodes CASSRTRGRNEQFF.